The T cell receptor beta chain under discussion was sequenced for a study of T cell repertoires in aging, cancer and after chemotherapy. Study in general: Donor ages fell into six groups from 30 or younger up to 70 or older. The full dataset contained around 10 million TCR reads. Broader study findings: These repertoire data do not allow conclusions about immunological memory after chemotherapy. In healthy donors, age-related TCR diversity loss mainly reflected lost richness.

Peripheral blood genomic DNA, not sorted cells or RNA, was the template. TRB rearrangements spanning V, D and J were amplified using mixed TRB-A/B primers. One entry per CDR3 protein, called by TCRdb with MiXCR from the multiplex PCR reads. The sample lists some 3,000 distinct CDR3 sequences, about 20% occurring once. Concerning this clonotype: Its antigen is undetermined.

In germline, CDR1 is LGHNA, CDR2 YNFKEQ. Unmatched junction bases numbered 13, after V lost 4 bases and J lost 2 bases. The CDR3 totals 18 residues. The rearrangement uses TRBV4-2 and TRBJ2-3; 9 bases are shared with TRBD2. Material for sequencing was blood. This receptor was obtained from a human donor with a solid tumor. The CDR3 region has the DNA TGTGCCAGCAGCCCTGGGATAGCGGGGGCTCGTTTCACAGATACGCAGTATTTT. Amino acids: CASSPGIAGARFTDTQYF.